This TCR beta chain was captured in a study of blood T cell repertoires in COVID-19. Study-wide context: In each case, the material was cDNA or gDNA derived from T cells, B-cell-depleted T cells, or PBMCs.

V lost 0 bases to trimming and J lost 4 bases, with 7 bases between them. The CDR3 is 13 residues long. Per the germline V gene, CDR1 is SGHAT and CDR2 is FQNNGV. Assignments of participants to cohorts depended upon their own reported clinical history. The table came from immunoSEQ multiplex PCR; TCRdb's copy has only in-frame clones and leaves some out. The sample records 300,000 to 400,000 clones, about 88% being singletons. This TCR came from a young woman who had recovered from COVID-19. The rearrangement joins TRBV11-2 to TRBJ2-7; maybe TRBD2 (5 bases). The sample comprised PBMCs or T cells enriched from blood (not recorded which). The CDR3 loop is CASSLDRRYEQYF. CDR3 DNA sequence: TGTGCCAGCAGCTTAGACCGGAGGTACGAGCAGTACTTC.